This T cell receptor beta chain was captured in a study of OX40 agonist ivuxolimab in advanced cancers. Background on the study: The dose-escalation cohort had hepatocellular carcinoma, melanoma, renal cell or head and neck cancer. Patients with prior anti-PD-1, anti-PD-L1 or anti-CTLA-4 therapy were eligible; 35% to 45% had some.

This clone occurred once. CDR1 is SEHNR, CDR2 FQNEAQ, per germline (reference sequence). V lost 1 base to trimming and J lost 5 bases, with 11 bases between them. The CDR3 sequence is 14 residues long. TCRdb's table, derived via immunoSEQ multiplex PCR, lists solely in-frame clones and lacks some. The sample includes about 87,000 clones, just under 90% seen only once; the top ten take about 1.5%. The receptor's source is an adult with an advanced solid tumor such as melanoma, head and neck, liver or kidney cancer. The chain combines TRBV7-9 with TRBJ2-5, with TRBD1 as a possible D gene (6 bases). The starting material was CD4+ or CD8+ T cells sorted from blood, obtained in a trial of the OX40 agonist ivuxolimab. The DNA of the CDR3 is TGTGCCAGCAGCTTAGGAACTCAGGGGGAGACCCAGTACTTC. The encoded protein is CASSLGTQGETQYF.